Listed here are 8 T cell receptor beta chains from one sample, sequenced in a study of blood T cell repertoires in COVID-19. Using immunoSEQ multiplex PCR, the repertoire was profiled, and TCRdb retains in-frame clones only, with some absent. Among more than 200,000 clones, 70% to 90% were seen once, and the ten largest hold around 3%. Sequencing was done on a sample of peripheral blood. These receptors all come from a man aged 18-30 years with active or convalescent COVID-19.

J is TRBJ1-5 and V is TRBV7-9, with D possibly matching TRBD1 (6 bases). The CDR3 has 14 residues. The germline V gene encodes CDR1 SEHNR and CDR2 FQNEAQ (reference sequence). Between the trimmed V and J ends, which lost 4 bases and 8 bases, there was a span of 15 bases. The CDR3, as DNA: TGTGCCAGCAGCTCTGGAGGGGGGGGGAAGCCCCAGCATTTT. This gives the protein CASSSGGGGKPQHF.

The gene calls are TRBV5-1 and TRBJ1-6; D uncertain. Germline values: CDR1 SGHRS, CDR2 YFSETQ. The CDR3 spans 17 residues. V was pared by 1 base and J by 0 bases, with 11 bases between. CDR3 sequence: CASSLSTLSSYNSPLHF. The CDR3 DNA follows: TGCGCCAGCAGCTTGTCAACCTTGAGCTCCTATAATTCACCCCTCCACTTT.

V gene TRBV6-5 combines with J gene TRBJ2-3, with 9 positions matching TRBD1. The germline V gene has CDR1 MNHEY and CDR2 SVGAGI. J lost 2 bases, V lost 6 bases, and 6 bases had no gene match. This CDR3 is built from 15 residues. The CDR3 protein is CASRQQGANTDTQYF. CDR3 DNA sequence: TGTGCCAGCAGACAACAGGGGGCGAACACAGATACGCAGTATTTT.

There are a few counts of this clone. This rearrangement joins TRBV5-1 to TRBJ2-2; a weak D match, TRBD1 (5 bases). Germline CDR1 and CDR2: SGHRS and YFSETQ. The CDR3 extends over 14 amino acids. V was clipped by 5 bases and J by 2 bases, with 10 bases between them. In nucleotides, the CDR3 is TGCGCCAGCAGGAAGGGGTCTAACACCGGGGAGCTGTTTTTT. It encodes CASRKGSNTGELFF.

This clone is a singleton in its sample. The CDR3 here is CASSSQGSNTGELFF. CDR3 nucleotide sequence: TGTGCCAGCAGCTCACAGGGATCGAACACCGGGGAGCTGTTTTTT. V usage is TRBV7-3 and J usage is TRBJ2-2; D is perhaps TRBD1 (6 bases). Germline V gives CDR1 SGHTA, CDR2 FQGTGA. The V end lost 4 bases, the J end lost 0 bases, and 9 bases lay between the germline ends. This CDR3 has 15 amino acids.

V usage is TRBV28 and J usage is TRBJ2-1; 7 nucleotides match TRBD2. The CDR3 covers 15 residues. V lost 5 bases and J lost 3; bases outside the gene matches: 7. Germline CDR1 and CDR2: MDHEN and SYDVKM. The CDR3 region has the DNA TGTGCCAGCAGTGGGGGGACTACCAACTACAATGAGCAGTTCTTC. It is translated as CASSGGTTNYNEQFF.

The V and J genes are TRBV5-1 and TRBJ2-1; 7 bases fit TRBD2. CDR3 size: 14 residues. V shed 1 base and J 5 bases; nucleotides not matched to a gene: 3. From germline, CDR1 is SGHRS and CDR2 YFSETQ. The CDR3 region is CASSLMSGDNEQFF. The DNA of the CDR3 is TGCGCCAGCAGCTTGATGAGCGGGGACAATGAGCAGTTCTTC. The complete variable domain, with remaining parts taken from reference TRBV5-1 and TRBJ2-1, reads KAGVTQTPRYLIKTRGQQVTLSCSPISGHRSVSWYQQTPGQGLQFLFEYFSETQRNKGNFPGRFSGRQFSNSRSEMNVSTLELGDSALYLCASSLMSGDNEQFFGPGTRLTVL.

CDR3 loop: CASSLEVGAFNTEAFF. For the CDR3, the DNA is TGTGCCAGCAGCTTAGAAGTGGGGGCATTCAACACTGAAGCTTTCTTT. This chain connects TRBV11-1 to TRBJ1-1; tentatively, D is TRBD1 (6 bases). The CDR3 spans 16 residues. Germline V gene sequence: CDR1 SGHAT, CDR2 FQDESV (reference sequence). V gave up 1 base and J gave up 2 bases, with 14 bases separating them.